This passage covers 9 T cell receptor beta chains from one sample sequenced in a study of T-cell reconstitution after alpha-beta-depleted transplantation in children. Unique molecular identifiers were used in preparing the TCRbeta library. TCRdb re-called the PCR reads through MiXCR, storing one row per CDR3 protein. The data show around 700,000 distinct CDR3 sequences, about 12% seen once. The sample here was PBMCs, taken before TCRalphabeta/CD19-depleted stem cell transplant. The receptors derive from a girl aged 2-10 years with congenital amegakaryocytic thrombocytopenia, due to receive a stem cell transplant.

At least ten counts were recorded for this clonotype. CDR3 sequence: CASSRRILAQERYTQYF. The CDR3, as DNA: TGTGCCAGCAGCAGAAGGATTTTGGCACAAGAGAGATATACGCAGTATTTT. The V gene is TRBV7-9, the J gene TRBJ2-3, with D unresolved. Trimming took off 5 bases at V and 7 bases at J, with 25 bases between the two ends. There are 17 residues in the CDR3. CDR1 SEHNR and CDR2 FQNEAQ come from the germline V gene (reference sequence).

Many counts were recorded for this clonotype. V gene TRBV7-7 combines with J gene TRBJ2-6; no clear D. Trimming removed 4 bases at V and 1 base at J, with 11 bases between. Germline V gene sequence: CDR1 SSHAT, CDR2 FNYEAQ (reference sequence). The CDR3 totals 16 residues. CDR3 nucleotides: TGTGCCAGCAGCTCGTTAGTGGGGTCTGGGGCCAACGTCCTGACTTTC. Amino acid sequence: CASSSLVGSGANVLTF.

This clonotype was observed many times. The chain has TRBV20-1 and TRBJ2-5, with TRBD2 matching over 12 bases. This CDR3 is built from 17 residues. Germline loops: CDR1 DFQATT, CDR2 SNEGSKA (reference sequence). Trimming at V came to 4 bases and at J to 3 bases, leaving 12 bases not matched to a gene. CDR3 nucleotide sequence: TGCAGTGCTACCGGGACTAGCGGGTCTGTTTTGGAAGAGACCCAGTACTTC. Protein sequence: CSATGTSGSVLEETQYF.

This clonotype was seen many times. The CDR3 loop reads CASSAGQGMNTEAFF. The CDR3 nucleotides read TGCGCCAGCAGCGCAGGACAGGGGATGAACACTGAAGCTTTCTTT. This rearrangement joins TRBV5-1 to TRBJ1-1; TRBD1 agrees at 9 bases. This CDR3 is 15 amino acids long. Germline V gives CDR1 SGHRS, CDR2 YFSETQ. J gave up 0 bases and V 4 bases, and 4 bases lay outside the gene matches.

The CDR3 protein is CASSPGGTGHGYTF. Here the CDR3 DNA reads TGCGCCAGCAGCCCGGGGGGTACAGGCCATGGCTACACCTTC. The chain carries TRBV5-1 and TRBJ1-2, with D possibly TRBD1 on 5 matching bases. V lost 4 bases and J 6 bases, leaving 16 bases between the germline ends. CDR1 is SGHRS and CDR2 is YFSETQ in the germline V gene. CDR3 length: 14 amino acids.

This clonotype occurred a few times. V gene TRBV20-1 combines with J gene TRBJ2-7; 8 positions agree with TRBD2. CDR3 length equals 13 residues. V was clipped by 3 bases and J by 3 bases; unmatched bases: 4. Looked up from germline, CDR1 is DFQATT and CDR2 is SNEGSKA (reference sequence). The CDR3 bases are TGCAGTGCTAGTCCAGCGGGAGTCTACGAGCAGTACTTC. Translated, it gives CSASPAGVYEQYF.

The J gene is TRBJ2-7, the V gene TRBV10-3; 7 bases are a match to TRBD1. The germline CDR1 and CDR2 sequences are ENHRY and SYGVKD. This CDR3 region has 15 residues. The J segment lost 5 bases and the V segment lost 8 bases, leaving 15 bases of the junction unmatched. The DNA of the CDR3 is TGTGCCATCCGAACGCGGACAGGCGAGGTAGACGAGCAGTACTTC. This encodes CAIRTRTGEVDEQYF.

The rearrangement joins TRBV11-2 to TRBJ1-1, with D unresolved. Germline CDR1 SGHAT, CDR2 FQNNGV. The germline V and J ends were trimmed by 4 bases and 5 bases, with 14 bases remaining between them. The CDR3 has 14 amino acids. The CDR3 DNA is TGTGCCAGCAGCTCCTGGTTTGGAGGAACTGAAGCTTTCTTT. It codes for CASSSWFGGTEAFF.

A remark on this clonotype: The junction departs from germline at one end; a sequencing error may be responsible. The rearrangement uses TRBV20-1 and TRBJ2-5; TRBD1 agrees at 10 bases. The CDR3 has 13 amino acids. Germline V gene lookup returns CDR1 DFQATT and CDR2 SNEGSKA (reference sequence). The CDR3 region has the DNA TGCGGTGCACGGACAGGGGGATGGGAGACCCAGTACTTC. This gives the protein CGARTGGWETQYF.